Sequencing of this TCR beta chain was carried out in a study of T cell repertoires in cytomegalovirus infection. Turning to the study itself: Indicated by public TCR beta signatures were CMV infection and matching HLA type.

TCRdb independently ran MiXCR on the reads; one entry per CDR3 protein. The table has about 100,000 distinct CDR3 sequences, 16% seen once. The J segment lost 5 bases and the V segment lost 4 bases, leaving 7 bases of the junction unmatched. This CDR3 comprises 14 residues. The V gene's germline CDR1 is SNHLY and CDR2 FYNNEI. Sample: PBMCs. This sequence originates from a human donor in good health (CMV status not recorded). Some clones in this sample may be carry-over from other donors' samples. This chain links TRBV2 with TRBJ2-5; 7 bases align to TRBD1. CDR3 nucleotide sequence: TGTGCCAGCAGTGGACAGGGCCAAAGGGAGACCCAGTACTTC. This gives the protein CASSGQGQRETQYF.